Presented here are 3 T cell receptor beta chains from one specimen sequenced in a study of T cells in Graves' hyperthyroidism and ophthalmopathy. The source material, RNA transcripts, was used to amplify TCR beta CDR3 regions. The TCR CDR3 was amplified in a first-round RT-PCR using the HTBI primer set. TCRdb re-called the multiplex PCR reads with MiXCR, one entry per CDR3 protein. The sample comprises hundreds of thousands of distinct CDR3 sequences, roughly 15% of which are singletons, and about 21% rests with the top ten. Sequenced: blood. The receptor source for this set is a woman aged 55-70 years with Graves' ophthalmopathy.

This clonotype was counted ten times or more. V usage is TRBV28 and J usage is TRBJ2-7; D unresolved. V was pared by 3 bases and J by 2 bases, with 11 bases between. This CDR3 has 14 amino acids. CDR1 and CDR2 (germline): MDHEN, SYDVKM. DNA of the CDR3: TGTGCCAGCAGTTTTCGTCAGCCGACCTACGAGCAGTACTTC. Amino acids: CASSFRQPTYEQYF.

The CDR3 DNA follows: TGTGCCAGCAGTGAAGGCGACAGGGGCGGCTACACCTTC. This translates into CASSEGDRGGYTF. The rearrangement uses TRBV25-1 and TRBJ1-2; 8 nucleotides line up with TRBD1. The J segment lost 8 bases and the V segment lost 2 bases, leaving 4 bases of the junction unmatched. This CDR3 spans 13 amino acids. The V gene's germline CDR1 is MGHDK and CDR2 SYGVNS.

This clonotype was seen repeatedly, ten times or more. The gene calls are TRBV2 and TRBJ2-5; weak D call: TRBD1 (5 bases). The V and J ends lost 6 bases and 2 bases respectively, with 13 bases between them. Germline CDR1 is SNHLY and CDR2 is FYNNEI. There are 14 residues in the CDR3. The CDR3 sequence is CASSGPGRQETQYF. DNA of the CDR3: TGTGCCAGCAGCGGTCCAGGGCGACAAGAGACCCAGTACTTC.